What follows are 17 T cell receptor beta chains derived from one specimen sequenced in a study of cytomegalovirus exposure and HLA in healthy donors. This PCR relied on a set of 60 Vbeta primers and 13 Jbeta primers. Sequenced by immunoSEQ multiplex PCR; TCRdb stores in-frame clones only, minus some. The sample comprises over 200,000 clones, around 75% of which are singletons, and roughly 2% rests with the top ten. Sequencing was carried out using PBMCs. These receptors were obtained from a woman aged 25-40 years in good health and CMV-seronegative.

The CDR3 here is CASSRTSGRAGNEQFF. The CDR3 DNA reads as TGTGCCAGTTCAAGAACTAGCGGGAGGGCCGGAAATGAGCAGTTCTTC. The J gene is TRBJ2-1, the V gene TRBV5-8, with 13 bases aligning to TRBD2. Germline values: CDR1 SGHTS, CDR2 YDEGEE. Trimming removed 8 bases from V and 7 bases from J; junction bases left unmatched: 12. The CDR3 totals 16 residues. The whole variable domain, remainder taken from reference TRBV5-8 and TRBJ2-1, is EAGVTQSPTHLIKTRGQQATLRCSPISGHTSVYWYQQALGLGLQFLLWYDEGEERNRGNFPPRFSGRQFPNYSSELNVNALELEDSALYLCASSRTSGRAGNEQFFGPGTRLTVL.

This clone showed up just a few times. This rearrangement joins TRBV4-2 to TRBJ2-7, with TRBD2 matching over 7 bases. The germline V gene encodes CDR1 LGHNA and CDR2 YNFKEQ. This CDR3 region has 15 residues. The trim removed 1 base at V and 0 bases at J, leaving 3 bases unmatched. The CDR3 nucleotides read TGTGCCAGCAGCCAAGCTACTAGCGCCTCCTACGAGCAGTACTTC. It yields the protein CASSQATSASYEQYF.

This chain uses TRBV9 with TRBJ2-1, with 12 nucleotides matching TRBD2. The V gene's germline CDR1 is SGDLS and CDR2 YYNGEE. The CDR3 totals 16 residues. V shed 0 bases, J shed 8 bases, and the junction held 6 bases outside the gene matches. The CDR3 reads CASSVVGTSGWDEQFF. The CDR3 nucleotides read TGTGCCAGCAGCGTAGTAGGGACTAGCGGGTGGGATGAGCAGTTCTTC.

The rearrangement uses TRBV19 and TRBJ1-5; D may be TRBD1 (5 bases). This CDR3 spans 12 amino acids. In germline, CDR1 is LNHDA, CDR2 SQIVND (reference sequence). Trimming left V 4 bases short and J 5 bases short, with 6 bases between. The CDR3 spells CASSSRDQPQHF. The CDR3 DNA is TGTGCCAGTAGTAGCAGGGATCAGCCCCAGCATTTT.

This clone was detected a few times. The same CDR3 also results from other DNA sequences found in this sample. The rearrangement links TRBV10-1 to TRBJ1-1, with D possibly being TRBD1 (5 bases). CDR3 length: 11 amino acids. Germline loops: CDR1 WNHNN, CDR2 SYGVQD (reference sequence). V was trimmed by 5 bases and J by 4 bases, leaving 5 bases between them. The DNA for the CDR3 is TGCGCCAGCAGTCAGGGCACTGAAGCTTTCTTT. Translated: CASSQGTEAFF.

The J gene is TRBJ2-1, the V gene TRBV6-9; 10 bases are shared with TRBD2. Germline trimming cut 2 bases from V and 6 bases from J; bases unmatched to any gene: 4. The CDR3 totals 15 residues. Germline V gene lookup returns CDR1 MNHGY and CDR2 SVAAGI. The CDR3 DNA is TGTGCCAGCAGTTATGAACTAGCGGGATGCAATGAGCAGTTCTTC. Protein sequence: CASSYELAGCNEQFF.

V gene TRBV7-2 combines with J gene TRBJ1-2; 7 bases are shared with TRBD1. The trim removed 5 bases at V and 4 bases at J, leaving 10 bases unmatched. Germline CDR1 SGHTA, CDR2 FQGNSA. The CDR3 totals 15 residues. The CDR3 sequence is CASSQRQGLGYGYTF. CDR3 coding DNA: TGTGCCAGCAGCCAGAGACAGGGACTGGGCTATGGCTACACCTTC.

The rearrangement links TRBV4-1 to TRBJ1-2; D is possibly TRBD1 (6 bases). The CDR3 has 13 residues. Trimming removed 3 bases from V and 4 bases from J, with 9 bases in between. Germline assignment: CDR1 MGHRA and CDR2 YSYEKL. DNA for the CDR3: TGCGCCAGCAGCCACTTGGACAGCTATGGCTACACCTTC. Amino acid sequence: CASSHLDSYGYTF.

This clone showed up just once. This sequence joins TRBV5-1 and TRBJ1-6; 12 bases map to TRBD1. CDR3 length: 15 residues. Germline CDR1 and CDR2: SGHRS and YFSETQ. V dropped 4 bases and J dropped 10; count of bases not matched to a gene: 6. The CDR3 DNA reads as TGCGCCAGCAGCCCGGGACAGGGGGCGAAATCACCCCTCCACTTT. Protein sequence: CASSPGQGAKSPLHF.

V usage is TRBV5-1 and J usage is TRBJ1-2; the D gene is possibly TRBD1 (6 bases). Deletions cut 0 bases from V and 4 bases from J, with 10 bases between. CDR3 length: 14 residues. Germline loops: CDR1 SGHRS, CDR2 YFSETQ. The CDR3: CASSLGTGLYGYTF. The DNA for the CDR3 is TGCGCCAGCAGCTTGGGAACAGGGCTCTATGGCTACACCTTC.

This clone was observed a handful of times. This chain connects TRBV19 to TRBJ1-4; maybe TRBD1 (6 bases). The CDR3 sequence is 12 residues long. Germline V gene lookup returns CDR1 LNHDA and CDR2 SQIVND (reference sequence). The CDR3 spells CASSGTNEKLFF. The DNA of the CDR3 is TGTGCTTCGTCGGGGACAAACGAAAAACTGTTTTTT.

This clone was seen just once. V gene TRBV29-1 combines with J gene TRBJ1-1, with 7 bases aligning to TRBD1. The V gene's germline CDR1 is SQVTM and CDR2 ANQGSEA. The CDR3 contains 12 residues. Germline trimming cut 5 bases from V and 6 bases from J; bases unmatched to any gene: 6. In nucleotides, the CDR3 is TGCAGCGTTAGGAGGGGGCGCGCTGAAGCTTTCTTT. The encoded protein is CSVRRGRAEAFF.

The rearrangement uses TRBV11-1 and TRBJ2-3; D is uncertain. This CDR3 region has 14 residues. Germline V gene data show CDR1 as SGHAT and CDR2 as FQDESV (reference sequence). V lost 1 base and J lost 4, with 9 bases in between. CDR3 amino acids: CASSLVGSPDTQYF. In nucleotides, the CDR3 is TGTGCCAGCAGCTTAGTTGGCAGTCCAGATACGCAGTATTTT.

This clone was recorded only once. The genes are TRBV7-2 and TRBJ2-1; D might be TRBD2 (6 bases). Germline CDR1 SGHTA, CDR2 FQGNSA. Trimming pared 3 bases from V and 4 bases from J, leaving 13 bases between. CDR3 length: 15 amino acids. CDR3 loop: CASSFGGTIYNEQFF. The CDR3 DNA reads as TGTGCCAGCAGCTTTGGCGGGACGATTTACAATGAGCAGTTCTTC.

The V call is TRBV5-1, the J call TRBJ1-5; the D is unclear. Trimming stripped 4 bases from V and 5 bases from J, with 10 bases between. CDR1 SGHRS and CDR2 YFSETQ come from the germline V gene. CDR3 length: 13 amino acids. The CDR3 here is CASSLAGHQPQHF. The CDR3 nucleotides read TGCGCCAGCAGCCTAGCCGGGCATCAGCCCCAGCATTTT.

The chain couples TRBV6-6 to TRBJ2-1; 7 positions match TRBD1. This CDR3 has 16 residues. CDR1 MNHNY and CDR2 SVGAGI come from the germline V gene (reference sequence). J gave up 6 bases and V 7 bases, and 15 bases lay outside the gene matches. DNA of the CDR3: TGTGCCAGCACTAAAGGGGACAGACAACTGCTCAATGAGCAGTTCTTC. This codes for CASTKGDRQLLNEQFF.

This chain uses TRBV2 with TRBJ1-2; a weak D match, TRBD1 (5 bases). Germline-derived CDR1 and CDR2 are SNHLY and FYNNEI. The CDR3 runs to 14 residues. V lost 6 bases to trimming and J lost 7 bases, with 18 bases between them. For the CDR3, the DNA is TGTGCCAGCAGGGCTTCGGAGACAGCGACTGGCTACACCTTC. This gives the protein CASRASETATGYTF.